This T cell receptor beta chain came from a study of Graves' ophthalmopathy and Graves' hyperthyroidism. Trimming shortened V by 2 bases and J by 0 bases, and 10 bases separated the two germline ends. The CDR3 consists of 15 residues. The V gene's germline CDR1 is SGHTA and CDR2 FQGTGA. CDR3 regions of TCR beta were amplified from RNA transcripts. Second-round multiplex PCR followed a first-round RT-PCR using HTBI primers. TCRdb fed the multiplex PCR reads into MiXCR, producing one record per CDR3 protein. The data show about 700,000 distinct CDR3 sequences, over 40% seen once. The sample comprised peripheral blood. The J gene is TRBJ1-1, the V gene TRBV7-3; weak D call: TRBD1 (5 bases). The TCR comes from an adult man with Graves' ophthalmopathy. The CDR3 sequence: CASSLPGTLNTEAFF. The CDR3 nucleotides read TGTGCCAGCAGCTTACCCGGGACCCTGAACACTGAAGCTTTCTTT.